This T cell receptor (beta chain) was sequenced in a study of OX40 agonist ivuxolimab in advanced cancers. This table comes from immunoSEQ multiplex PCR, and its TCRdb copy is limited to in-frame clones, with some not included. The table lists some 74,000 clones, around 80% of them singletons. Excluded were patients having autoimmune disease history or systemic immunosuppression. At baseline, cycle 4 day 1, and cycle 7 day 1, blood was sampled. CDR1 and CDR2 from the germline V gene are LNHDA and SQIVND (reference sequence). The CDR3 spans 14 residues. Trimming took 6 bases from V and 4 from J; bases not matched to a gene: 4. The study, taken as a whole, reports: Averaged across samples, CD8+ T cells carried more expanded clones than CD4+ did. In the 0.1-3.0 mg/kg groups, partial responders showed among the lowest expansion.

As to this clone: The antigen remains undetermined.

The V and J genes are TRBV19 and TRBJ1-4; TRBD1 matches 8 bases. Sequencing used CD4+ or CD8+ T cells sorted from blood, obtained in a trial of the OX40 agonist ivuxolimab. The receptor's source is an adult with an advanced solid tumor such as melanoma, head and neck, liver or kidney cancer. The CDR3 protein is CASSRGQDNEKLFF. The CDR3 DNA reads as TGTGCCAGTAGCAGGGGACAGGATAATGAAAAACTGTTTTTT.